The next 22 T cell receptor beta chains were all read from a single sample in a study of response to subunit inactivated influenza vaccine. TCRdb processed the RT-PCR reads anew with MiXCR; each CDR3 protein has one entry. This sample yields around 570,000 distinct CDR3 sequences, of which 6.5% to 8% are seen a single time; roughly 13% belongs to the top ten. The specimen was PBMCs from blood, collected about 24 months after vaccination. The receptors were gathered from a man between 50 and 69 years old who received an inactivated influenza vaccine.

The J gene is TRBJ2-3, the V gene TRBV7-9, with TRBD2 matching over 11 bases. The CDR3 has 15 residues. The V gene's germline CDR1 is SEHNR and CDR2 FQNEAQ (reference sequence). The V gene end was trimmed by 6 bases and the J gene end by 6 bases; junction bases not matched to a gene: 8. This chain's CDR3 is CASSQTSGMGDTQYF. Written as DNA, the CDR3 is TGTGCCAGCAGTCAGACTAGCGGGATGGGGGATACGCAGTATTTT. The full variable domain, with the rest looked up from reference TRBV7-9 and TRBJ2-3, is DTGVSQNPRHKITKRGQNVTFRCDPISEHNRLYWYRQTLGQGPEFLTYFQNEAQLEKSRLLSDRFSAERPKGSFSTLEIQRTEQGDSAMYLCASSQTSGMGDTQYFGPGTRLTVL.

The sample holds many counts of this clonotype. The CDR3: CASSLVGGARTEAFF. In DNA form, the CDR3 reads TGTGCCAGCAGCTTGGTGGGGGGGGCGAGGACTGAAGCTTTCTTT. V gene TRBV5-6 combines with J gene TRBJ1-1; possible D gene TRBD1, 6 bases. V was pared by 0 bases and J by 5 bases, with 14 bases between. Germline CDR1 and CDR2: SGHDT and YYEEEE. This CDR3 has 15 amino acids.

At least ten counts were recorded for this clonotype. V gene TRBV30 combines with J gene TRBJ1-3; D unresolved. V lost 1 base, J lost 2 bases, and 6 bases lay in between. Germline V lookup: CDR1 GTSNPN, CDR2 SVGIG (reference sequence). This CDR3 is 13 amino acids long. DNA for the CDR3: TGTGCCTGGAGTGGATTTACTGGAAACACCATATATTTT. Residues: CAWSGFTGNTIYF.

The chain carries TRBV4-3 and TRBJ1-1; 8 positions agree with TRBD1. V trimming: 2 bases; J trimming: 7 bases; junction bases outside the gene matches: 6. The germline gives CDR1 LGHNA, CDR2 YSLEER. The CDR3 is 14 amino acids. In DNA, the CDR3 is TGCGCCAGCAGCCAATCGACAGGGGAGGGTGAAGCTTTCTTT. Translating it yields CASSQSTGEGEAFF.

J is TRBJ1-1 and V is TRBV7-2, with unresolved D. Looked up from germline, CDR1 is SGHTA and CDR2 is FQGNSA. V lost 5 bases, J lost 0 bases, and 16 bases lay in between. This CDR3 is 16 amino acids long. The CDR3 region is CASSLDLAAMNTEAFF. The CDR3, as DNA: TGTGCCAGCAGCCTCGACCTGGCGGCTATGAACACTGAAGCTTTCTTT. Combining the CDR3 with reference TRBV7-2 and TRBJ1-1 gives the whole variable domain GAGVSQSPSNKVTEKGKDVELRCDPISGHTALYWYRQSLGQGLEFLIYFQGNSAPDKSGLPSDRFSAERTGGSVSTLTIQRTQQEDSAVYLCASSLDLAAMNTEAFFGQGTRLTVV.

Many counts were recorded for this clonotype. The chain employs TRBV12-3 or TRBV12-4 and TRBJ2-2; 8 bases fit TRBD2. With V trimmed by 7 bases and J by 5 bases, 15 bases remained unmatched. The CDR3 consists of 17 residues. The CDR3 here is CASNRGGLNWGTGELFF. The DNA of the CDR3 is TGTGCCAGCAACCGGGGGGGCCTAAATTGGGGTACCGGGGAGCTGTTTTTT.

In its sample, this clonotype was seen a few times. A much bigger clone sits one base away, suggesting this may be a read error. V gene TRBV7-8 combines with J gene TRBJ2-3; D call uncertain. The V end lost 2 bases, the J end lost 1 base, and 4 bases lay between the germline ends. Germline V gene sequence: CDR1 SGHVS, CDR2 FQNEAQ. The CDR3 is 13 residues long. The CDR3, as DNA: TGTGCCAGCAGCTTACACCGCACAGATACGCAGTATTTT. This encodes CASSLHRTDTQYF. Based on the CDR3 plus reference TRBV7-8 and TRBJ2-3, the full variable domain is GAGVSQSPRYKVAKRGQDVALRCDPISGHVSLFWYQQALGQGPEFLTYFQNEAQLDKSGLPSDRFFAERPEGSVSTLKIQRTQQEDSAVYLCASSLHRTDTQYFGPGTRLTVL.

This clonotype was seen ten or more times. This sequence joins TRBV6-2 or TRBV6-3 and TRBJ2-7, with TRBD2 as a possible D gene (5 bases). The germline gives CDR1 MNHEY, CDR2 SVGEGT. With 2 bases removed from V and 3 bases from J, the gap between germline ends came to 5 bases. This CDR3 is 12 amino acids long. This CDR3 is CASSYEGYEQYF. The DNA for the CDR3 is TGTGCCAGCAGTTACGAGGGCTACGAGCAGTACTTC.

The J gene is TRBJ2-7, the V gene TRBV4-2, with D perhaps matching TRBD1 (5 bases). Trimming stripped 0 bases from V and 4 bases from J, with 10 bases between. Germline CDR1 and CDR2: LGHNA and YNFKEQ. This CDR3 has 14 residues. Here the CDR3 DNA reads TGTGCCAGCAGCCAAGACCAGGGATTTTACGAGCAGTACTTC. Translation: CASSQDQGFYEQYF.

The V call is TRBV5-6, the J call TRBJ2-7; no definite D call. This CDR3 comprises 13 residues. Between the trimmed V and J ends, which lost 7 bases and 3 bases, there was a span of 14 bases. Germline lookup yields CDR1 SGHDT and CDR2 YYEEEE. The CDR3 sequence: CASGPGLVYEQYF. The CDR3 DNA sequence: TGTGCCAGCGGCCCCGGGCTCGTCTACGAGCAGTACTTC.

This clonotype was seen many times. The chain carries TRBV7-9 and TRBJ2-7; perhaps TRBD1 as D (6 bases). The CDR3 loop spans 12 amino acids. CDR1 SEHNR and CDR2 FQNEAQ come from the germline V gene (reference sequence). Between the trimmed V and J ends, which lost 6 bases and 8 bases, there was a span of 14 bases. The CDR3 reads CASRLDSQQQYF. CDR3 bases: TGTGCCAGCAGATTGGACAGCCAACAGCAGTACTTC.

This clonotype came up a few times. The chain uses TRBV29-1 and TRBJ2-7, with TRBD2 identical over 10 bases. This CDR3 region has 13 residues. V shed 6 bases and J 4 bases; nucleotides not matched to a gene: 6. Germline V gene lookup returns CDR1 SQVTM and CDR2 ANQGSEA. The chain's CDR3 is CSVARTSGYEQYF. The CDR3 DNA reads TGCAGCGTGGCAAGGACTAGCGGTTACGAGCAGTACTTC.

This clonotype was detected ten times or more. Relative to the germline gene, one junction end is altered; a read error may explain this. The chain has TRBV5-1 and TRBJ1-4; D remains ambiguous. This CDR3 is 14 amino acids long. The germline V gene has CDR1 SGHRS and CDR2 YFSETQ. This chain's CDR3 is CASSLTATNEKLFF. For the CDR3, the DNA is TGTGCCAGCAGCTTGACGGCAACTAATGAAAAACTGTTTTTT.

The chain combines TRBV11-2 with TRBJ1-4, with D possibly matching TRBD1 (5 bases). CDR1 is SGHAT, CDR2 FQNNGV, per germline. V was trimmed by 0 bases and J by 7 bases, leaving 12 bases between them. There are 15 residues in the CDR3. This CDR3 reads CASSLDQGASEKLFF. The CDR3, as DNA: TGTGCCAGCAGCTTAGATCAGGGTGCCAGTGAAAAACTGTTTTTT.

This clonotype was observed a handful of times. The chain recombines TRBV12-3 or TRBV12-4 with TRBJ1-5; D perhaps matches TRBD1 (5 bases). This CDR3 region has 14 residues. Trimming pared 6 bases from V and 7 bases from J, leaving 16 bases between. The CDR3 coding sequence is TGTGCCAGCAGGCCCCCAGGGCGTTTACAGCCCCAGCATTTT. Translated: CASRPPGRLQPQHF.

This chain joins TRBV25-1 and TRBJ2-4, with 12 bases matching TRBD2. This CDR3 contains 17 residues. The germline V gene encodes CDR1 MGHDK and CDR2 SYGVNS. V shed 7 bases, J shed 0 bases, and the junction held 7 bases outside the gene matches. As DNA, the CDR3 is TGTGCCAGCAACAGGACTAGCGGGGACCTAGCCAAAAACATTCAGTACTTC. It specifies CASNRTSGDLAKNIQYF.

There are a few counts of this clonotype. This chain links TRBV29-1 with TRBJ2-5; possibly TRBD1 or TRBD2 for D (5 bases each). V was pared by 5 bases and J by 5 bases, with 12 bases between. The CDR3 has 12 amino acids. Germline assignment: CDR1 SQVTM and CDR2 ANQGSEA. The CDR3 loop reads CSVRGLGETQYF. The CDR3, as DNA: TGCAGCGTTCGGGGCCTGGGGGAGACCCAGTACTTC.

V and J are TRBV2 and TRBJ2-3, with 7 nucleotides matching TRBD1. Germline V lookup: CDR1 SNHLY, CDR2 FYNNEI. V was pared by 7 bases and J by 0 bases, with 10 bases of the junction left unmatched. This CDR3 comprises 16 residues. As DNA, the CDR3 is TGTGCCAGCACCTTCGACAGGGCCCTCAGCACAGATACGCAGTATTTT. Translating gives CASTFDRALSTDTQYF.

V usage is TRBV24-1 and J usage is TRBJ1-5; TRBD1 might be the D (6 bases). From germline, CDR1 is KGHDR and CDR2 SFDVKD. Trimming removed 6 bases at V and 7 bases at J, with 12 bases between. The CDR3 runs 13 residues. Written as DNA, the CDR3 is TGTGCCACCAGTCAGGGGTTTAGACAGCCCCAGCATTTT. Translated, it gives CATSQGFRQPQHF.

This clonotype was detected ten times or more. The rearrangement joins TRBV27 to TRBJ2-1, with TRBD2 identical over 11 bases. Germline-derived CDR1 and CDR2 are MNHEY and SMNVEV (reference sequence). V was clipped by 6 bases and J by 4 bases; unmatched bases: 2. The CDR3 consists of 14 residues. The DNA for the CDR3 is TGTGCCAGCAGGGGACTAGCGGATTACAATGAGCAGTTCTTC. This translates into CASRGLADYNEQFF.

Here the CDR3 DNA reads TGCAGCACCCGGGGGGGGAGCTCCTACAATGAGCAGTTCTTC. Its translation: CSTRGGSSYNEQFF. The chain uses TRBV29-1 and TRBJ2-1; 8 bases align to TRBD2. This CDR3 region has 14 residues. Losses at the gene ends were 8 bases for V and 0 bases for J; bases not matched to a gene: 6. CDR1 and CDR2 from the germline V gene are SQVTM and ANQGSEA.

Note on this clonotype: A much more abundant neighbour one base away suggests this may be a read error. The chain has TRBV6-5 and TRBJ2-7; D might be TRBD1 or TRBD2, each matching 6 bases. The V end was cut by 2 bases, the J end by 2 bases, with 16 bases between. This CDR3 contains 16 residues. Germline values: CDR1 MNHEY, CDR2 SVGAGI. The CDR3 DNA reads as TGTGCCAGCAGTTACCGGCCGAGGGGGAGGACCTACGAGCAGTACTTC. Protein sequence: CASSYRPRGRTYEQYF.